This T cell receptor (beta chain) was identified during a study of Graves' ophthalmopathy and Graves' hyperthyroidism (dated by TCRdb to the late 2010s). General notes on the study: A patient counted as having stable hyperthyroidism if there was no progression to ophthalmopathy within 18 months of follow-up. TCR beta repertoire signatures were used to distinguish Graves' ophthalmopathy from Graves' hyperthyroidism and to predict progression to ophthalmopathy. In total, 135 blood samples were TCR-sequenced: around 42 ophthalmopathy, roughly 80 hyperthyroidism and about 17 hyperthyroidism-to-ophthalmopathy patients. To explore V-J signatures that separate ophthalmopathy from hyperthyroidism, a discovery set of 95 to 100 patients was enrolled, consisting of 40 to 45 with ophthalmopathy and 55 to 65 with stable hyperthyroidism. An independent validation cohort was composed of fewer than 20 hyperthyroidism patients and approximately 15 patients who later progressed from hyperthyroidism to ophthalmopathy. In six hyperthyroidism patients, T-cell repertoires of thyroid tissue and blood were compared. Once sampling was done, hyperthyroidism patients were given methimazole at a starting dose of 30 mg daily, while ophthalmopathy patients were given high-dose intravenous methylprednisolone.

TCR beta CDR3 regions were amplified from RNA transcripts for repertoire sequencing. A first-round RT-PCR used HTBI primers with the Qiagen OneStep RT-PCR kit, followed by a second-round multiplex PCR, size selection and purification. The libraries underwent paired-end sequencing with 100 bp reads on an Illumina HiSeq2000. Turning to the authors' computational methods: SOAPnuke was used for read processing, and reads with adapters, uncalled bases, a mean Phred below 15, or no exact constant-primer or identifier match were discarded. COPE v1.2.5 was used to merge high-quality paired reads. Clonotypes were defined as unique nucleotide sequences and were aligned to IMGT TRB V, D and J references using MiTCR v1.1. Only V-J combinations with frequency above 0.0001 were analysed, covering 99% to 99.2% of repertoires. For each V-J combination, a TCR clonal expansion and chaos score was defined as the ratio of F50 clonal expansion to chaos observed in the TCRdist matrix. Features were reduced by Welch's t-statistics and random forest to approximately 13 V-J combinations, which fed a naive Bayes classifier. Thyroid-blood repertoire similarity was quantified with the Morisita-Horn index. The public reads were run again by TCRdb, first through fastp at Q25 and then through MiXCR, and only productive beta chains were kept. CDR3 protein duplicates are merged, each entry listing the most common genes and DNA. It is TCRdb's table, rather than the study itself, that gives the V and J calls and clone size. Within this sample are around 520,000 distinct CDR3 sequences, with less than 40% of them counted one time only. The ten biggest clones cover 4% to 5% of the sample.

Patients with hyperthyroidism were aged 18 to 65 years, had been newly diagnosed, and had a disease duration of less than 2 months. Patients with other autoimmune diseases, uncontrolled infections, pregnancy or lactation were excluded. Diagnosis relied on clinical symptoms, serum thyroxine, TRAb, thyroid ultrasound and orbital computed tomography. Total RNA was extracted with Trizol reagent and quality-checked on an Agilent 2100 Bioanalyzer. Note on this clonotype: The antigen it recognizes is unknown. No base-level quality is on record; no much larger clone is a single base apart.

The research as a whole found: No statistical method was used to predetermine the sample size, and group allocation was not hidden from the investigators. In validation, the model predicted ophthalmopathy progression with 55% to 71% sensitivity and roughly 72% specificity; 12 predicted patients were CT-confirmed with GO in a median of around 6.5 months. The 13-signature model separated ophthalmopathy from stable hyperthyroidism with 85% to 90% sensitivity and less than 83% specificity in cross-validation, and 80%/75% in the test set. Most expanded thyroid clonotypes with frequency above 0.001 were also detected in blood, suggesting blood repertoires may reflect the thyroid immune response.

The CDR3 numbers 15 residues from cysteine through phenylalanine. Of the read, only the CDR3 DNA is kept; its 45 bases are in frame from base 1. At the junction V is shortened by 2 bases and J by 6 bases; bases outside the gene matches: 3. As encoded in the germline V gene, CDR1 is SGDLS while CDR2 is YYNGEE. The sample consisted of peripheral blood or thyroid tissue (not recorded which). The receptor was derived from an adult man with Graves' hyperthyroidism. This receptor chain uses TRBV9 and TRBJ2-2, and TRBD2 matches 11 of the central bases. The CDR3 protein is CASSVLAGGSGELFF. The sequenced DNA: TGTGCCAGCAGCGTTTTAGCGGGAGGGTCCGGGGAGCTGTTTTTT.